One T cell receptor (beta chain) is described in this entry. The data stem from a study of blood T cell repertoires in COVID-19. On the study more broadly: Samples of COVID-19 (acute and convalescent) were obtained from the United States, Italy and Spain.

Trimming stripped 8 bases from V and 1 base from J, with 12 bases between. This CDR3 spans 14 amino acids. Germline CDR1 and CDR2: KGHSH and LQKENI. The table came from immunoSEQ multiplex PCR; TCRdb's copy has only in-frame clones and leaves some out. The table records approximately 290,000 clones, roughly 88% of them present only once. Seattle researchers signed up patients amid active infection and tracked them longitudinally. The sample was peripheral blood. This clonotype was obtained from a human donor with COVID-19, enrolled during active disease. The donor label of this sample is uncertain. The chain is built from TRBV18 and TRBJ2-1; D might be TRBD1 (6 bases). For the CDR3, the DNA is TGTGCCAGCACATTGGGGGCATCCTACAATGAGCAGTTCTTC. It specifies CASTLGASYNEQFF.